This TCR beta chain originates from a study of CD8 T cells in ankylosing spondylitis. This clonotype has more than one count but fewer than ten. TCRdb ran MiXCR on the 5' RACE reads and lists one entry per CDR3 protein. Found here are about 260,000 distinct CDR3 sequences, roughly a quarter of them singletons; the top ten hold 0.61%. The sequence was obtained from a male donor with ankylosing spondylitis or in good health (not recorded which). The source material was blood, either unsorted or a sorted T cell fraction (not recorded which).

The CDR3 sequence: CASKLSGTGVVYEQFF. The CDR3 bases are TGTGCCAGCAAGTTATCTGGGACAGGGGTAGTCTATGAGCAGTTCTTC. The genes are TRBV12-3 or TRBV12-4 and TRBJ2-1, with 10 bases lining up with TRBD1. The CDR3 totals 16 residues. The J segment lost 8 bases and the V segment lost 7 bases, leaving 14 bases of the junction unmatched.